This T cell receptor (beta chain) was profiled in a study of blood T cell repertoires in COVID-19. Study information: The cDNA or gDNA used as material had been derived from T cells, B-cell-depleted T cells, or PBMCs.

Germline V gene data show CDR1 as MNHEY and CDR2 as SMNVEV (reference sequence). Trimming removed 5 bases from V and 5 bases from J; junction bases left unmatched: 6. This CDR3 contains 14 residues. Assignment of participants to cohorts was predicated upon participant-reported clinical history. Assay used: immunoSEQ multiplex PCR; TCRdb lists only in-frame clones, some missing. The data contain approximately 210,000 clones, 80% of them singletons. The sequence derives from a young man with acute COVID-19. The V and J genes are TRBV27 and TRBJ1-1; 9 nucleotides align to TRBD1. Source material: PBMCs or T cells enriched from blood (not recorded which). The CDR3 here is CASSPRQGGTEAFF. The CDR3 region has the DNA TGTGCCAGCAGTCCCCGACAGGGGGGAACTGAAGCTTTCTTT.